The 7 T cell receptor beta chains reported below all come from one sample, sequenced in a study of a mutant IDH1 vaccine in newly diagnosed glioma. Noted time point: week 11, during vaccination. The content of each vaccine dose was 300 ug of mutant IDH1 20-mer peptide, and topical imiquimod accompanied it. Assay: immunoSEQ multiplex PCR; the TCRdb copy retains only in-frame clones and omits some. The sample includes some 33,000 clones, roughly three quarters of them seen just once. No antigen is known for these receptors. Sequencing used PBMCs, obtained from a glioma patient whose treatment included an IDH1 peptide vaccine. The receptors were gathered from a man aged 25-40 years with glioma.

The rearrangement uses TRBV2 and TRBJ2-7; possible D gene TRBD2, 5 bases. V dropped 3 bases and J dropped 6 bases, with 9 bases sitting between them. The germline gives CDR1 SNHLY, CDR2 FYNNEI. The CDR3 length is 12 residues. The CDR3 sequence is CASSDSGSEQYF. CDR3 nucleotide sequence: TGTGCCAGCAGTGATTCGGGGAGCGAGCAGTACTTC.

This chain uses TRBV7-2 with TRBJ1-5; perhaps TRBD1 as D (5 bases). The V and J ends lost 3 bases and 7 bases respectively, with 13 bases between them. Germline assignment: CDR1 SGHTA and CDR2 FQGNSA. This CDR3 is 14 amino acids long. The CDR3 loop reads CASSLMGPGQPQHF. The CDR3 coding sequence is TGTGCCAGCAGCTTGATGGGGCCCGGCCAGCCCCAGCATTTT.

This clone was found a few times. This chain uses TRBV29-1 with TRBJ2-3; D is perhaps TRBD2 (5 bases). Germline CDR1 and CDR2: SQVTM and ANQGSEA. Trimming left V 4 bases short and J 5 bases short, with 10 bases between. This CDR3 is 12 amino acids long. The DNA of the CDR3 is TGCAGCGTTGGGGAGTCTTTAGATACGCAGTATTTT. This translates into CSVGESLDTQYF.

This chain's CDR3 is CASTLLGGDGPLHF. The CDR3 DNA sequence: TGTGCCAGCACCCTGCTTGGGGGAGATGGACCCCTCCACTTT. The V call is TRBV6-5, the J call TRBJ1-6; D might be TRBD1 (5 bases). The CDR3 sequence is 14 residues long. V lost 7 bases, J lost 12 bases, and 19 bases lay in between. The V gene's germline CDR1 is MNHEY and CDR2 SVGAGI.

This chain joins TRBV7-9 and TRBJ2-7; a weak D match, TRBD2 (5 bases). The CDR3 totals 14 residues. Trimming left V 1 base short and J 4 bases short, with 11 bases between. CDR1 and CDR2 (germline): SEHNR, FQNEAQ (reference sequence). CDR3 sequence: CASSLEYSGYEQYF. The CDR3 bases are TGTGCCAGCAGCTTAGAATACTCGGGATACGAGCAGTACTTC. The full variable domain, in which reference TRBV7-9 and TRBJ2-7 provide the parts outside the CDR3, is DTGVSQNPRHKITKRGQNVTFRCDPISEHNRLYWYRQTLGQGPEFLTYFQNEAQLEKSRLLSDRFSAERPKGSFSTLEIQRTEQGDSAMYLCASSLEYSGYEQYFGPGTRLTVT.

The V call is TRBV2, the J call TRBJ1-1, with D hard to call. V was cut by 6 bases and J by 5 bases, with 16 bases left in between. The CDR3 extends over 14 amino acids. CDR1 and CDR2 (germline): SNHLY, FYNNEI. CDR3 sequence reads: CASRPGPDSTEAFF. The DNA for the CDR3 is TGTGCCAGCAGACCCGGACCGGACTCAACTGAAGCTTTCTTT.

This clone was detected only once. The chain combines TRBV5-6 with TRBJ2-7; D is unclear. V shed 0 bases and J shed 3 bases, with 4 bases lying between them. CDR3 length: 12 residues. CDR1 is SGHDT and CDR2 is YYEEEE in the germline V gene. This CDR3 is CASSLGVYEQYF. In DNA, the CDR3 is TGTGCCAGCAGCTTGGGGGTCTACGAGCAGTACTTC.